This TCR beta chain was identified during a study of graft-versus-host responses after intestinal transplantation. Worth noting for this clone: Its cognate antigen is unknown.

Profiled with immunoSEQ multiplex PCR; TCRdb holds only in-frame clones, not every one. Among about 570 clones listed, over 95% were seen once. CDR3 length: 18 amino acids. With V trimmed by 4 bases and J by 2 bases, 17 bases remained unmatched. The germline V gene has CDR1 SNHLY and CDR2 FYNNEI. Study-level points and caveats: Recipient marrow held GvH clones, some first seen in ileum or blood.

Time point given: postoperative day 105 after intestinal transplantation (dayNNNN = postoperative day). This chain uses TRBV2 with TRBJ2-7; 7 nucleotides agree with TRBD2. This receptor was identified in a human patient who received an intestinal transplant, so some T cells may come from the graft donor. The sample was bone marrow, taken 105 days after intestinal transplantation. CDR3 sequence (DNA): TGTGCCAGCAGTGGTGGGTTCGTTCTTGGGACTACAGCCTACGAGCAGTACTTC. It specifies CASSGGFVLGTTAYEQYF.